This is a list of T cell receptor beta chains from one sample in a study of human T cells and chemical hapten exposure. Via MiXCR, TCRdb re-called the RACE reads, giving one row per CDR3 protein. The table records 60,000 to 80,000 distinct CDR3 sequences, 30% to 35% of them present only once. Source: whole blood, taken in connection with sensitization to the hapten diphenylcyclopropenone (DPC). Receptors originate from a man aged 35-49 years with alopecia areata. Some clones in this sample may be carry-over from other donors' samples. Both conserved end residues are part of each CDR3. Size tells how often a clone was seen (once, few, many) or the class of an expanded clone, and some rows leave it out.

J | size | V | length | CDR3
TRBJ2-3 | - | TRBV7-9 | 15 | CASSETGASTDTQYF
TRBJ2-2 | - | TRBV18 | 16 | CASSPHPPGTRAELFF
TRBJ2-5 | - | TRBV7-6 | 15 | CASSQNGQSQETQYF
TRBJ2-1 | - | TRBV27 | 14 | CASSLSTGYNEQFF
TRBJ1-1 | - | TRBV11-1 | 15 | CASSLIKGTASEAFF
TRBJ2-1 | few | TRBV4-3 | 13 | CASSLGLGGEQFF
TRBJ1-1 | - | TRBV20-1 | 14 | CSARGVRAPGEAFF
TRBJ1-2 | - | TRBV12-3/TRBV12-4 | 13 | CASTTNPNYGYTF
TRBJ2-7 | - | TRBV6-5 | 14 | CASQRGTASYEQYF
TRBJ2-1 | - | TRBV11-2 | 17 | CASSFRMAPTGGNEQFF
TRBJ2-5 | few | TRBV7-2 | 13 | CASSLGLAETQYF
TRBJ1-1 | - | TRBV4-1 | 18 | CASSQDTSMSTGNTEAFF
TRBJ2-1 | few | TRBV20-1 | 14 | CSARATSGVNEQFF
TRBJ1-5 | - | TRBV6-5 | 17 | CASSYFAPGYSNQPQHF
TRBJ2-7 | - | TRBV7-9 | 14 | CASSLAGLAYEQYF
TRBJ2-7 | few | TRBV4-1 | 16 | CASSQITSGGAYEQYF
TRBJ2-1 | - | TRBV7-9 | 15 | CASSLTGTDYNEQFF
TRBJ2-7 | - | TRBV10-3 | 12 | CAITDSGYEQYF
TRBJ2-1 | few | TRBV20-1 | 14 | CSANGLAGYNEQFF
TRBJ2-3 | - | TRBV7-2 | 14 | CASSLVRRKDTQYF
TRBJ2-1 | - | TRBV29-1 | 12 | CSADQGVSEQFF
TRBJ2-3 | few | TRBV7-6 | 18 | CASSLVLGASGSTDTQYF
TRBJ2-3 | - | TRBV5-4 | 15 | CASNRGSPSTDTQYF
TRBJ2-5 | - | TRBV7-9 | 14 | CASSSTGKQETQYF
TRBJ1-4 | few | TRBV20-1 | 15 | CSARDPGRLNEKLFF
TRBJ2-3 | few | TRBV12-3/TRBV12-4 | 13 | CASTLSAGDTQYF
TRBJ2-2 | few | TRBV4-1 | 16 | CASSHAGTINTGELFF
TRBJ2-5 | - | TRBV10-3 | 14 | CAISETAFQETQYF
TRBJ2-3 | - | TRBV11-2 | 15 | CASTLWRADTDTQYF
TRBJ1-2 | few | TRBV2 | 15 | CASSDTREGNYGYTF
TRBJ2-1 | few | TRBV7-9 | 13 | CASSLALTYEQFF
TRBJ2-7 | - | TRBV4-1 | 15 | CASSQHTGTGYEQYF
TRBJ2-7 | - | TRBV3-1 | 13 | CASSQDESYEQYF
TRBJ2-3 | - | TRBV28 | 17 | CARPSFLLALVQDTQYF
TRBJ1-5 | few | TRBV30 | 16 | CAWRRAGQGDGQPQHF
TRBJ1-4 | - | TRBV2 | 13 | CASSEYWSEKLFF
TRBJ1-5 | - | TRBV15 | 14 | CATSVGAWGQPQHF
TRBJ2-7 | - | TRBV14 | 12 | CASSQEEGEQYF
TRBJ2-3 | few | TRBV7-2 | 17 | CASSLAGGGGSTDTQYF
TRBJ1-1 | few | TRBV6-5 | 14 | CASRGQGWNSEAFF
TRBJ2-2 | - | TRBV7-3 | 15 | CASSLGLGNTGELFF
TRBJ2-1 | few | TRBV2 | 14 | CASSSGALSNEQFF
TRBJ2-1 | few | TRBV9 | 15 | CASSVDQGAYNEQFF
TRBJ2-4 | - | TRBV12-3/TRBV12-4 | 16 | CASSLFPWGSVNIQYF
TRBJ2-7 | - | TRBV5-4 | 14 | CASSTTALSYEQYF
TRBJ2-5 | - | TRBV29-1 | 12 | CSATLVSQTQYF
TRBJ2-1 | - | TRBV5-1 | 16 | CASSSDTTSSYNEQFF
TRBJ2-6 | - | TRBV5-1 | 17 | CASSLIQGLSGANVLTF
TRBJ1-2 | once | TRBV10-3 | 15 | CATRGGVGADYGYTF
TRBJ2-7 | - | TRBV30 | 11 | CAWSGRFGQYF
TRBJ2-7 | - | TRBV5-1 | 15 | CASSLMGQGAHEQYF
TRBJ1-1 | - | TRBV20-1 | 15 | CSAAPQTGGNTEAFF
TRBJ2-7 | - | TRBV27 | 14 | CASSSSHRYHEQYF
TRBJ2-7 | few | TRBV10-2 | 14 | CASSGDSSSYEQYF